The 12 T cell receptor beta chains below were found in one sample sequenced in a study of Ad26.COV2.S vaccination and SARS-CoV-2 variants. Treatment meaning: over 15 received Ad26.COV2.S at low or high dose, single or two shots; 5 received placebo; per-sample allocation not given. Day 63 following the first vaccine or placebo injection was when the samples were taken. Libraries were prepared by immunoSEQ multiplex PCR; TCRdb keeps only in-frame clonotypes and omits some of them. The table records 400,000 to 450,000 clones, 90% of them present only once. This material consisted of peripheral blood, taken in a trial of Ad26.COV2.S vaccine versus placebo. The source is a person aged 18-65 years who received the Ad26.COV2.S COVID-19 vaccine or a placebo.

The chain has TRBV1 and TRBJ1-6; the D call TRBD1 from the table was never checked on the DNA. TRBV1 is a pseudogene locus. The CDR3 is 15 amino acids. CDR3 loop: CTSSQARTGHSPLHF. The CDR3 coding sequence is TGCACCAGCAGCCAAGCTCGGACAGGGCATTCACCCCTCCACTTT.

The chain links TRBV21-1 to TRBJ2-6. TRBV21-1 is described as a pseudogene. The CDR3 totals 21 residues. CDR3 nucleotide sequence: TGTGCCAGCACTATGAGGGGGGTACGGTTGCGGGACTCTACTGGGGCCAACGTCCTGACTTTC. Translation: CASTMRGVRLRDSTGANVLTF.

V usage is TRBV20-1 and J usage is TRBJ2-3, with TRBD2 matching over 12 bases. The CDR3 has 16 amino acids. The J segment lost 4 bases and the V segment lost 3 bases, leaving 8 bases of the junction unmatched. Germline lookup yields CDR1 DFQATT and CDR2 SNEGSKA (reference sequence). CDR3 sequence reads: CSASPLAGGLSDTQYF. The CDR3 DNA is TGCAGTGCTAGTCCACTAGCGGGAGGTTTATCAGATACGCAGTATTTT.

The chain joins TRBV25-1 to TRBJ2-3, with 7 bases matching TRBD2. After removal of 2 bases from V and 4 bases from J, the junction contained 9 bases not matched to a gene. CDR3 length equals 16 residues. Per the germline V gene, CDR1 is MGHDK and CDR2 is SYGVNS. CDR3 DNA: TGTGCCAGCAGTGAAACCGGCGGGAGTTTCGCAGATACGCAGTATTTT. Translation gives CASSETGGSFADTQYF.

The rearrangement joins TRBV7-2 to TRBJ2-7, with 11 bases aligning to TRBD1. With V trimmed by 0 bases and J by 4 bases, 2 bases remained unmatched. The CDR3 has 15 residues. CDR1 and CDR2 from the germline V gene are SGHTA and FQGNSA. Written as DNA, the CDR3 is TGTGCCAGCAGCTTAGCCGGACAGGGGGCGTACGAGCAGTACTTC. It yields the protein CASSLAGQGAYEQYF.

This chain joins TRBV20-1 and TRBJ2-7, with 7 bases aligning to TRBD2. CDR1 is DFQATT and CDR2 is SNEGSKA in the germline V gene (reference sequence). The J segment lost 3 bases and the V segment lost 3 bases, leaving 11 bases of the junction unmatched. The CDR3 is made up of 15 amino acids. CDR3 protein: CSASALAVLHYEQYF. For the CDR3, the DNA is TGCAGTGCTAGTGCTCTAGCGGTACTACACTACGAGCAGTACTTC.

CDR3 nucleotide sequence: TGTGCCAGCACCTCCCCAAGGGCGAGGGGACCTGAAGCTTTCTTT. Translating it yields CASTSPRARGPEAFF. The chain combines TRBV5-4 with TRBJ1-1; perhaps TRBD1 as D (5 bases). The CDR3 sequence is 15 residues long. Trimming stripped 6 bases from V and 6 bases from J, with 21 bases between. Germline loops: CDR1 SGHNT, CDR2 YYREEE (reference sequence).

The V and J genes are TRBV19 and TRBJ1-1; a possible D gene is TRBD1 (5 bases). The ends were cut back, 6 bases at V and 5 bases at J, with 13 bases in the middle. The length of the CDR3 is 13 residues. Germline V gene data show CDR1 as LNHDA and CDR2 as SQIVND (reference sequence). CDR3 nucleotide sequence: TGTGCCAGTAGGACAGATGGGGGGACTGAAGCTTTCTTT. As protein: CASRTDGGTEAFF.

V gene TRBV5-1 combines with J gene TRBJ2-7, with a tentative D call TRBD1 (6 bases). Germline lookup yields CDR1 SGHRS and CDR2 YFSETQ. The CDR3 extends over 14 amino acids. The V gene lost 1 base and the J gene lost 4 bases, with 12 bases spanning the gap. The DNA for the CDR3 is TGCGCCAGCAGCTTGCCAGGGGCGCATTACGAGCAGTACTTC. This gives the protein CASSLPGAHYEQYF.

The gene calls are TRBV19 and TRBJ2-1; TRBD2 agrees at 13 bases. The CDR3 has 16 amino acids. Looked up from germline, CDR1 is LNHDA and CDR2 is SQIVND (reference sequence). Trimming removed 5 bases from V and 10 bases from J; junction bases left unmatched: 11. The CDR3 region is CASSSTTSGRAGEQFF. The DNA of the CDR3 is TGTGCCAGTAGTTCCACCACTAGCGGGAGGGCCGGCGAGCAGTTCTTC.

This clone was seen once. The rearrangement uses TRBV12-3 or TRBV12-4 and TRBJ1-1; the D is unclear. CDR3 length: 13 amino acids. V dropped 3 bases and J dropped 1 base, with 6 bases sitting between them. This chain's CDR3 is CASSLIGNTEAFF. The CDR3 DNA reads as TGTGCCAGCAGTTTGATTGGGAACACTGAAGCTTTCTTT.

CDR3 residues: CASSKESRLNTEAFF. The CDR3, as DNA: TGTGCCAGCAGTAAAGAGTCCAGGCTCAACACTGAAGCTTTCTTT. V gene TRBV28 combines with J gene TRBJ1-1, with D uncertain. CDR1 and CDR2 from the germline V gene are MDHEN and SYDVKM. With 5 bases removed from V and 2 bases from J, the gap between germline ends came to 15 bases. The CDR3 extends over 15 amino acids.